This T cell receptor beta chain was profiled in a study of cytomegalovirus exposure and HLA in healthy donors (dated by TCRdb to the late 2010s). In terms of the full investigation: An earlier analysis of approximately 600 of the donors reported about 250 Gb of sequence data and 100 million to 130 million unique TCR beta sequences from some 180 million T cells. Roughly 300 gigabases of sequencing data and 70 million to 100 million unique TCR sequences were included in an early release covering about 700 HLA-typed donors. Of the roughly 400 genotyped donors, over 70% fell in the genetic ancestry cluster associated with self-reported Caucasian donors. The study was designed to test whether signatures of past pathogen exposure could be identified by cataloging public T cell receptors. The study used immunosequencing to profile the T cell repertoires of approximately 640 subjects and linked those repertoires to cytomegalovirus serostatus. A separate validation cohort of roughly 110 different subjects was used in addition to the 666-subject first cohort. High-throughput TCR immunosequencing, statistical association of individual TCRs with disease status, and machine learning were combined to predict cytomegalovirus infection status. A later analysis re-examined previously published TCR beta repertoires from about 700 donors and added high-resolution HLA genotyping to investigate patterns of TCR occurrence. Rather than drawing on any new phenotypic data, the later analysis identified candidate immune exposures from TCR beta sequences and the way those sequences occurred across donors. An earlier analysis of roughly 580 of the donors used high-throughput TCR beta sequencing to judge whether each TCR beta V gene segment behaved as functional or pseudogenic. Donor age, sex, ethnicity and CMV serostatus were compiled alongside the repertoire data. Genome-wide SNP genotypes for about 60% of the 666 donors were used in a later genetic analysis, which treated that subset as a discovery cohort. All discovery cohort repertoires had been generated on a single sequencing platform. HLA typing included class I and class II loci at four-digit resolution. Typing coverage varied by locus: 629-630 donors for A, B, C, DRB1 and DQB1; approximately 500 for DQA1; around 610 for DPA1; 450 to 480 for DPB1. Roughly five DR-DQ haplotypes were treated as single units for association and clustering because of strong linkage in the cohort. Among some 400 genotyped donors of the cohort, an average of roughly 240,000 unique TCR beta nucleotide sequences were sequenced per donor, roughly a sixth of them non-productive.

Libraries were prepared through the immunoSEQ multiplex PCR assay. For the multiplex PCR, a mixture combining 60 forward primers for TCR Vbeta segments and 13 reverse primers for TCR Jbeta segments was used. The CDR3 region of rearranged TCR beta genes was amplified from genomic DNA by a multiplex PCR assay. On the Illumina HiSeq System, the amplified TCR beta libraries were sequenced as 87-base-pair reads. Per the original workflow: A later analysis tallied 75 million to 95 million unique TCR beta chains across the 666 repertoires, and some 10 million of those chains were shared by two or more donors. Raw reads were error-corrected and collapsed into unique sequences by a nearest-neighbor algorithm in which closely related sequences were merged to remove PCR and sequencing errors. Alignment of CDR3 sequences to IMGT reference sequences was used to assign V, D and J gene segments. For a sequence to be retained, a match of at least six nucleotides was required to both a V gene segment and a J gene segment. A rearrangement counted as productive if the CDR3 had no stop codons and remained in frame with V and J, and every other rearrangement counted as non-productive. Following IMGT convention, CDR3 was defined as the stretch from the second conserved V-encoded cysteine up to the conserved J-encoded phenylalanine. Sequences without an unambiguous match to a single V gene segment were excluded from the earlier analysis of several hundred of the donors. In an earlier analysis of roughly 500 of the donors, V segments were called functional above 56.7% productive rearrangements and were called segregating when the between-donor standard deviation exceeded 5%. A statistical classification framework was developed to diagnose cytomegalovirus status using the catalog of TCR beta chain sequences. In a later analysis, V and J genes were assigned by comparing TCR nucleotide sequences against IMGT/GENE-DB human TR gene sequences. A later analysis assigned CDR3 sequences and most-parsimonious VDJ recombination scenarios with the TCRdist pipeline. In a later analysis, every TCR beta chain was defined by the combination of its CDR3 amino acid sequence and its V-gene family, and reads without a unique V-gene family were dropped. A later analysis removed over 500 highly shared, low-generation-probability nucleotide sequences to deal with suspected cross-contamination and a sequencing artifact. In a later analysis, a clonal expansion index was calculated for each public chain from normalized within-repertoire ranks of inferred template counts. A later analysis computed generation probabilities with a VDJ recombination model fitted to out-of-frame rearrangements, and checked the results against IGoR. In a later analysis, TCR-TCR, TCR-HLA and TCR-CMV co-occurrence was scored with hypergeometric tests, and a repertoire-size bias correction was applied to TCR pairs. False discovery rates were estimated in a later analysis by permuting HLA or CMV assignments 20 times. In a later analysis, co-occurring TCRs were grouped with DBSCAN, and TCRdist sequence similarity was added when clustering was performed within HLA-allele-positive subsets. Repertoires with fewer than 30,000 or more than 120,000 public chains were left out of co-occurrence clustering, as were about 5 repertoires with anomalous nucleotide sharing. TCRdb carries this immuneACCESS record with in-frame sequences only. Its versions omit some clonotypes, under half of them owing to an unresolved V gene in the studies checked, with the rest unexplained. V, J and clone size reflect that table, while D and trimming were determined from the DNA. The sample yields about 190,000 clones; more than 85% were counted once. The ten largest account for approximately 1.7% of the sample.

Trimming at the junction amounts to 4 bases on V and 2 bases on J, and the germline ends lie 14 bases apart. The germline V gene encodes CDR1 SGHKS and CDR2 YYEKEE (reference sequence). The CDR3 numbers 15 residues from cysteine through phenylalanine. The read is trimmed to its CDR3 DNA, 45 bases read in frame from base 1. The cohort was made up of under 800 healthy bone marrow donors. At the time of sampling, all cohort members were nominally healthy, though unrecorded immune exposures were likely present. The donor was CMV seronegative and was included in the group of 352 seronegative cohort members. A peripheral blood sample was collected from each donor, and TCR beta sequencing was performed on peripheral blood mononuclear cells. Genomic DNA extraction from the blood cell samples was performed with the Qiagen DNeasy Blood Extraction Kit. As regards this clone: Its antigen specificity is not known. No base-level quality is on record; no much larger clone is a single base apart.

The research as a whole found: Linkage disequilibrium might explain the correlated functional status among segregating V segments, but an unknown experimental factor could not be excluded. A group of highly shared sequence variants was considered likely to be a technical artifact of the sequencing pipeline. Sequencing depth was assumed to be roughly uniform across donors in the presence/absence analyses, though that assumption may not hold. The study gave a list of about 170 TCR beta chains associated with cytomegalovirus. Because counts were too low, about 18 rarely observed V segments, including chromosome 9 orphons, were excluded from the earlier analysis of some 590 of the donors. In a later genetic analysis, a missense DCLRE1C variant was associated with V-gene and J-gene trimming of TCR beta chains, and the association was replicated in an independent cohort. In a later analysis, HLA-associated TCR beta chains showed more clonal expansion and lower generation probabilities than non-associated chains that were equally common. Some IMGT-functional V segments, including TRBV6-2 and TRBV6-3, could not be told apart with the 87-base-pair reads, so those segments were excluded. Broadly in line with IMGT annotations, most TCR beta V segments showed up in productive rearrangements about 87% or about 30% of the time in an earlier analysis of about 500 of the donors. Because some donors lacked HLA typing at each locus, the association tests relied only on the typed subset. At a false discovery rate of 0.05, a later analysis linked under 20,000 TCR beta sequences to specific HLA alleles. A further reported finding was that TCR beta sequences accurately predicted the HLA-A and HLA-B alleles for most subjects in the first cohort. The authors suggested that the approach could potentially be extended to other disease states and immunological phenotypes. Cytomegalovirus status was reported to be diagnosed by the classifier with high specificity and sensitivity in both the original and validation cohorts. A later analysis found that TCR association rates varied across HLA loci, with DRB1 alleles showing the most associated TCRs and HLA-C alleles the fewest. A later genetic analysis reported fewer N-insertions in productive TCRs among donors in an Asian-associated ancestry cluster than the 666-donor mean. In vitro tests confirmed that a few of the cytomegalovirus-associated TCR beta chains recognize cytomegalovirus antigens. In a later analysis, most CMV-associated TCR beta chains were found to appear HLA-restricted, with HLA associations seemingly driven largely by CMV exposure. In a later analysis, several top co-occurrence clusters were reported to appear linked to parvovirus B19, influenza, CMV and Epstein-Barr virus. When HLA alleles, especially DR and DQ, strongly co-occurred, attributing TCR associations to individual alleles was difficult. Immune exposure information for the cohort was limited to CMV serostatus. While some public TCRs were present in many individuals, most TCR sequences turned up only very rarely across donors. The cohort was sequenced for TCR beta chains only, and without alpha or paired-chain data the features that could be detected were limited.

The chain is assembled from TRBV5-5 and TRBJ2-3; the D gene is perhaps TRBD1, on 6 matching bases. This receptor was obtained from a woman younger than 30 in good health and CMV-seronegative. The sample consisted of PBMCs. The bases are TGTGCCAGCAGCGGGGACACCCGGGCCACAGATACGCAGTATTTT. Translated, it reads CASSGDTRATDTQYF. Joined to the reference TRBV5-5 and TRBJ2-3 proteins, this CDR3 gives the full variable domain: DAGVTQSPTHLIKTRGQQVTLRCSPISGHKSVSWYQQVLGQGPQFIFQYYEKEERGRGNFPDRFSARQFPNYSSELNVNALLLGDSALYLCASSGDTRATDTQYFGPGTRLTVL.